This passage covers 30 T cell receptor beta chains from one sample sequenced in a study of cytomegalovirus exposure and HLA in healthy donors. Produced via immunoSEQ multiplex PCR; TCRdb's table is partial and in-frame only. In the table there are about 160,000 clones, approximately 86% of which are singletons. Sequencing was carried out using PBMCs. These TCRs come from a woman aged 18-29 years in good health and CMV-seronegative.

This chain links TRBV6-1 with TRBJ2-2; D perhaps matches TRBD2 (5 bases). Between the trimmed V and J ends, which lost 10 bases and 3 bases, there was a span of 12 bases. Germline CDR1 is MNHNS and CDR2 is SASEGT. The CDR3 loop spans 13 amino acids. Here the CDR3 reads CATFDGDTGELFF. The DNA of the CDR3 is TGTGCCACCTTCGACGGGGACACCGGGGAGCTGTTTTTT.

This sequence joins TRBV30 and TRBJ1-1; perhaps TRBD1 as D (6 bases). The CDR3 contains 16 residues. Germline-derived CDR1 and CDR2 are GTSNPN and SVGIG (reference sequence). Trimming removed 2 bases at V and 6 bases at J, with 22 bases between. The CDR3 DNA reads TGTGCCTGGAGTCCCCCAGAGGGGGGGCGATCCCCTGAAGCTTTCTTT. It translates to CAWSPPEGGRSPEAFF.

The V gene is TRBV2, the J gene TRBJ2-7; TRBD1 agrees at 7 bases. This CDR3 has 13 residues. Trimming took 8 bases from V and 7 from J; bases not matched to a gene: 11. Germline V lookup: CDR1 SNHLY, CDR2 FYNNEI. CDR3 nucleotide sequence: TGTGCCAGCCAGACAGGGTGGACGGGGGAGCAGTACTTC. Translation gives CASQTGWTGEQYF.

The chain recombines TRBV6-1 with TRBJ1-3, with D perhaps TRBD1 (6 bases). This CDR3 region has 16 residues. V was trimmed by 4 bases and J by 2 bases, leaving 15 bases between them. Germline loops: CDR1 MNHNS, CDR2 SASEGT. The CDR3: CASSGLTGITGNTIYF. The DNA for the CDR3 is TGTGCCAGCAGTGGCCTAACAGGGATCACTGGAAACACCATATATTTT.

This chain uses TRBV20-1 with TRBJ2-1; 7 bases agree with TRBD1. Trimming took 6 bases from V and 7 from J; bases not matched to a gene: 3. CDR3 length: 11 amino acids. Germline-derived CDR1 and CDR2 are DFQATT and SNEGSKA (reference sequence). CDR3 region: CSALRGNEQFF. In DNA form, the CDR3 reads TGCAGTGCACTCAGGGGGAATGAGCAGTTCTTC.

This chain uses TRBV5-5 with TRBJ1-1; D gene unclear. Deletions cut 2 bases from V and 0 bases from J, with 8 bases between. Germline V gene lookup returns CDR1 SGHKS and CDR2 YYEKEE (reference sequence). The CDR3 contains 14 residues. CDR3 region: CASSFEDMNTEAFF. DNA of the CDR3: TGTGCCAGCAGCTTTGAGGATATGAACACTGAAGCTTTCTTT.

The chain combines TRBV7-2 with TRBJ2-7; 11 bases line up with TRBD2. The J segment lost 9 bases and the V segment lost 1 base, leaving 2 bases of the junction unmatched. There are 13 residues in the CDR3. Germline V gives CDR1 SGHTA, CDR2 FQGNSA. CDR3 in amino acids: CASSLGLAGPQYF. The CDR3 DNA is TGTGCCAGCAGCTTAGGACTAGCGGGACCGCAGTACTTC.

In DNA form, the CDR3 reads TGTGCCATACAGGGGGCGCTGACTGAAGCTTTCTTT. It specifies CAIQGALTEAFF. This chain uses TRBV6-6 with TRBJ1-1, with TRBD1 matching over 9 bases. V was pared by 10 bases and J by 5 bases, with 5 bases of the junction left unmatched. The CDR3 sequence is 12 residues long. The germline V gene encodes CDR1 MNHNY and CDR2 SVGAGI (reference sequence).

V usage is TRBV6-6 and J usage is TRBJ1-1, with a possible D match to TRBD1 (5 bases). This CDR3 is built from 14 residues. In germline, CDR1 is MNHNY, CDR2 SVGAGI (reference sequence). The germline V and J ends were trimmed by 5 bases and 2 bases, with 12 bases remaining between them. CDR3 residues: CASSPRGGNTEAFF. In nucleotides, the CDR3 is TGTGCCAGCAGTCCCCGGGGGGGTAACACTGAAGCTTTCTTT.

This chain joins TRBV29-1 and TRBJ2-7; 9 bases agree with TRBD1. Looked up from germline, CDR1 is SQVTM and CDR2 is ANQGSEA. The V segment lost 2 bases and the J segment 6 bases; nucleotides outside the gene matches: 5. The CDR3 has 13 residues. The CDR3 DNA follows: TGCAGCGTTGAAAGGGGGACAGGGACCGAGCAGTACTTC. As protein: CSVERGTGTEQYF.

The rearrangement uses TRBV2 and TRBJ2-1; TRBD2 aligns across 7 bases. The CDR3 runs 14 residues. The germline V gene has CDR1 SNHLY and CDR2 FYNNEI. Trimming removed 1 base from V and 9 bases from J; junction bases left unmatched: 6. The CDR3 sequence: CASSEERGVSEQFF. In nucleotides, the CDR3 is TGTGCCAGCAGTGAAGAACGGGGGGTCAGTGAGCAGTTCTTC.

V gene TRBV5-1 combines with J gene TRBJ2-7; the D is unclear. This CDR3 has 11 amino acids. Germline V gene lookup returns CDR1 SGHRS and CDR2 YFSETQ. V shed 5 bases and J shed 5 bases, with 8 bases lying between them. Written as DNA, the CDR3 is TGCGCCAGCAGGGGCTGGGACGAGCAGTACTTC. Translation: CASRGWDEQYF. Complete variable domain (other parts from reference TRBV5-1 and TRBJ2-7): KAGVTQTPRYLIKTRGQQVTLSCSPISGHRSVSWYQQTPGQGLQFLFEYFSETQRNKGNFPGRFSGRQFSNSRSEMNVSTLELGDSALYLCASRGWDEQYFGPGTRLTVT.

V and J are TRBV6-1 and TRBJ2-7, with TRBD1 matching over 9 bases. Germline values: CDR1 MNHNS, CDR2 SASEGT. The junction had 10 bases not matched to a gene; V was cut back by 6 bases and J by 4 bases. CDR3 length equals 15 residues. The CDR3, as DNA: TGTGCCAGCAGCGTTGCCGGGACAGGGCTTTACGAGCAGTACTTC. It codes for CASSVAGTGLYEQYF.

This clone was seen only a few times. The chain couples TRBV19 to TRBJ2-7; 7 nucleotides agree with TRBD1. Losses at the gene ends were 1 base for V and 0 bases for J; bases not matched to a gene: 9. The germline V gene encodes CDR1 LNHDA and CDR2 SQIVND (reference sequence). The CDR3 is made up of 17 amino acids. The CDR3 reads CASSIGHSGTVSYEQYF. CDR3 DNA sequence: TGTGCCAGTAGTATAGGGCACTCCGGGACAGTCTCCTACGAGCAGTACTTC.

The chain is built from TRBV6-5 and TRBJ1-2; D is undetermined. Germline CDR1 is MNHEY and CDR2 is SVGAGI. The CDR3 runs 12 residues. Trimming removed 8 bases at V and 2 bases at J, with 9 bases between. In nucleotides, the CDR3 is TGTGCCAGCGTAAACAAGAACTATGGCTACACCTTC. Amino acid sequence: CASVNKNYGYTF.

This chain links TRBV6-5 with TRBJ1-5; D is unclear. Germline V gene data show CDR1 as MNHEY and CDR2 as SVGAGI. Trimming left V 5 bases short and J 4 bases short, with 9 bases between. This CDR3 is built from 13 residues. CDR3 in DNA: TGTGCCAGCAGTCCAAGGGAGAATCAGCCCCAGCATTTT. It encodes CASSPRENQPQHF.

The gene calls are TRBV27 and TRBJ1-4, with D possibly being TRBD1 (5 bases). This CDR3 spans 15 amino acids. V shed 5 bases and J shed 7 bases, with 17 bases lying between them. Germline-derived CDR1 and CDR2 are MNHEY and SMNVEV (reference sequence). CDR3 nucleotide sequence: TGTGCCAGCAGTCCCCCCCCAGGGAATCCTGAAAAACTGTTTTTT. Translated: CASSPPPGNPEKLFF.

The chain carries TRBV6-1 and TRBJ2-7, with TRBD1 identical over 10 bases. The CDR3 loop spans 14 amino acids. The germline gives CDR1 MNHNS, CDR2 SASEGT. After removal of 10 bases from V and 6 bases from J, the junction contained 12 bases not matched to a gene. The CDR3 loop is CATPGSDRGREQYF. The CDR3 DNA is TGTGCCACTCCCGGATCCGACAGGGGGCGCGAGCAGTACTTC.

DNA for the CDR3: TGTGCCAGCCGTAGCGGGGCGAACACCGGGGAGCTGTTTTTT. Protein product: CASRSGANTGELFF. The chain has TRBV7-9 and TRBJ2-2; TRBD2 matches at 8 bases. The germline gives CDR1 SEHNR, CDR2 FQNEAQ (reference sequence). With V trimmed by 8 bases and J by 0 bases, 2 bases remained unmatched. The CDR3 runs 14 residues.

The chain combines TRBV2 with TRBJ2-5, with 7 nucleotides matching TRBD1. The germline CDR1 and CDR2 sequences are SNHLY and FYNNEI. The trim removed 10 bases at V and 1 base at J, leaving 12 bases unmatched. This CDR3 is built from 15 residues. CDR3 loop: CATYLRQGLQETQYF. The DNA for the CDR3 is TGTGCCACCTACCTACGACAGGGCCTCCAAGAGACCCAGTACTTC.

The chain links TRBV4-3 to TRBJ2-1, with 10 positions matching TRBD2. The CDR3 is made up of 14 amino acids. The J segment lost 12 bases and the V segment lost 0 bases, leaving 5 bases of the junction unmatched. Looked up from germline, CDR1 is LGHNA and CDR2 is YSLEER. The CDR3 spells CASSQDGTSVRQFF. CDR3 sequence (DNA): TGCGCCAGCAGCCAAGATGGGACTAGCGTCCGGCAGTTCTTC.

This clone occurred once. The chain employs TRBV28 and TRBJ2-2; 10 bases fit TRBD2. The CDR3 extends over 16 amino acids. Germline CDR1 and CDR2: MDHEN and SYDVKM. With 6 bases clipped from V and 3 bases from J, the junction kept 7 bases outside the gene matches. The CDR3 DNA sequence: TGTGCCAGCAGCCGACGAGGACTAGCGGACACCGGGGAGCTGTTTTTT. Translating gives CASSRRGLADTGELFF.

V usage is TRBV6-1 and J usage is TRBJ1-5; the match to TRBD1 covers 9 bases. V gave up 0 bases and J gave up 5 bases; unmatched junction bases: 5. This CDR3 comprises 16 residues. In germline, CDR1 is MNHNS, CDR2 SASEGT. CDR3 coding DNA: TGTGCCAGCAGTGAAGCTGGGACAGGGAGGTATCAGCCCCAGCATTTT. This codes for CASSEAGTGRYQPQHF.

The chain is built from TRBV10-3 and TRBJ1-5; D is ambiguous. V lost 3 bases and J 5 bases, leaving 11 bases between the germline ends. Germline V lookup: CDR1 ENHRY, CDR2 SYGVKD. The CDR3 contains 14 residues. The CDR3: CAISDWPGYQPQHF. In nucleotides, the CDR3 is TGTGCCATCAGTGATTGGCCCGGGTATCAGCCCCAGCATTTT.

The chain recombines TRBV6-4 with TRBJ1-2; 10 bases agree with TRBD1. Losses at the gene ends were 6 bases for V and 8 bases for J; bases not matched to a gene: 6. The CDR3 runs 13 residues. Germline CDR1 is MRHNA and CDR2 is SNTAGT. The CDR3 DNA sequence: TGTGCCAGCAGCGGGACAGGGGACCGGGGCTACACCTTC. Protein product: CASSGTGDRGYTF.

The V gene is TRBV4-1, the J gene TRBJ1-4; 7 bases match TRBD1. Germline CDR1 and CDR2: MGHRA and YSYEKL. This CDR3 spans 15 amino acids. V shed 3 bases and J 8 bases; nucleotides not matched to a gene: 9. CDR3 nucleotide sequence: TGCGCCAGCAGCCAGGGGGGACAGCCGGCCGAAAAACTGTTTTTT. The encoded protein is CASSQGGQPAEKLFF.

The chain links TRBV6-5 to TRBJ2-5, with 8 bases that match TRBD2. J gave up 5 bases and V 5 bases, and 10 bases lay outside the gene matches. Germline assignment: CDR1 MNHEY and CDR2 SVGAGI. CDR3 size: 15 residues. Here the CDR3 DNA reads TGTGCCAGCAGTACAAGCGGGGGTTCCCGGGAGACCCAGTACTTC. It specifies CASSTSGGSRETQYF.

The chain is built from TRBV19 and TRBJ1-5; D call uncertain. CDR3 size: 13 residues. Germline assignment: CDR1 LNHDA and CDR2 SQIVND (reference sequence). Trimming removed 5 bases from V and 7 bases from J, with 12 bases in between. CDR3 sequence reads: CASSALDHQPQHF. Here the CDR3 DNA reads TGTGCCAGTAGTGCTCTAGACCACCAGCCCCAGCATTTT. The full variable domain, with the rest looked up from reference TRBV19 and TRBJ1-5, is DGGITQSPKYLFRKEGQNVTLSCEQNLNHDAMYWYRQDPGQGLRLIYYSQIVNDFQKGDIAEGYSVSREKKESFPLTVTSAQKNPTAFYLCASSALDHQPQHFGDGTRLSIL.

V is TRBV7-8 and J is TRBJ1-6, with TRBD1 identical over 8 bases. This CDR3 region has 14 residues. With 3 bases clipped from V and 9 bases from J, the junction kept 4 bases outside the gene matches. CDR1 and CDR2 from the germline V gene are SGHVS and FQNEAQ. The chain's CDR3 is CASSFGQGRSPLHF. CDR3 DNA: TGTGCCAGCAGCTTTGGACAGGGTCGTTCACCCCTCCACTTT.

The rearrangement uses TRBV7-6 and TRBJ2-3, with D possibly matching TRBD1 (5 bases). The CDR3 contains 14 residues. Germline V gene sequence: CDR1 SGHVS, CDR2 FNYEAQ. V was clipped by 6 bases and J by 1 base, with 11 bases between them. The CDR3 DNA reads as TGTGCCAGCAGTCCTACAGGCCGCACAGATACGCAGTATTTT. Translating gives CASSPTGRTDTQYF. The whole variable domain, remainder taken from reference TRBV7-6 and TRBJ2-3, is GAGVSQSPRYKVTKRGQDVALRCDPISGHVSLYWYRQALGQGPEFLTYFNYEAQQDKSGLPNDRFSAERPEGSISTLTIQRTEQRDSAMYRCASSPTGRTDTQYFGPGTRLTVL.